This T cell receptor beta chain was sequenced in a study of siplizumab effects on memory and regulatory T cells. On the study more broadly: Paired mixed lymphocyte reactions were set up, with siplizumab at 1 ug/mL or without drug.

The CDR3 covers 15 residues. Germline CDR1 reads SGHRS; CDR2 reads YFSETQ. V was shortened by 2 bases and J by 0 bases, with 9 bases between the two germline ends. Broader study findings: Memory cells that were CD4+ and unstimulated gave rise to alloreactive sequences, which siplizumab significantly reduced.

About this clone: Its cognate antigen is unknown.

Researchers cocultured the mixed lymphocyte reaction cells at 37°C for around 6 days. Responder PBMCs were labelled with CFSE and stimulator PBMCs with Violet Dye, mixed 1:1. Here immunoSEQ multiplex PCR was the method, and the copy in TCRdb shows in-frame clones only, minus some. The sample lists around 8,000 clones; about 38% were seen once. The sequence was collected from a human donor in good health; the cells came from an allogeneic mixed lymphocyte reaction. Sequenced input: CFSE-low (dividing) CD8+ T cells sorted from an allogeneic mixed lymphocyte reaction. The chain has TRBV5-1 and TRBJ2-1; D is possibly TRBD2 (6 bases). The CDR3, as DNA: TGCGCCAGCAGCTTAATAGCGGACTCCTACAATGAGCAGTTCTTC. Its protein is CASSLIADSYNEQFF.